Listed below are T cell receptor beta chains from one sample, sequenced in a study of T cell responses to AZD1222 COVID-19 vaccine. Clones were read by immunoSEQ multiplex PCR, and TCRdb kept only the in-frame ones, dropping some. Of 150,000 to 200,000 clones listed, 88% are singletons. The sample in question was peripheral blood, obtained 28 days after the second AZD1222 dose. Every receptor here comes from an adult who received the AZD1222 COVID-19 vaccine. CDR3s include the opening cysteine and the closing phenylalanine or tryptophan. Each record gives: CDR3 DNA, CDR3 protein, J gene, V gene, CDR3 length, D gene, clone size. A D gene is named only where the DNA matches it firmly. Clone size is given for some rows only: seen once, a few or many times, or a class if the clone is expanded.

DNA: TGTGCTAGCAGGGGGGGTGGCGGAGAGGACACTGAAGCTTTCTTT
CDR3: CASRGGGGEDTEAFF
J: TRBJ1-1
V: TRBV7-7
length: 15
D: TRBD1
size: NA

DNA: TGTGCCAGCAGCGTGCCGAGGACAGGGTATAACACCGGGGAGCTGTTTTTT
CDR3: CASSVPRTGYNTGELFF
J: TRBJ2-2
V: TRBV9
length: 17
D: TRBD1
size: NA

DNA: TGTGCCAGCAGTTACTCGCAAGGACAGACCTCCTACGAGCAGTACTTC
CDR3: CASSYSQGQTSYEQYF
J: TRBJ2-7
V: TRBV6-2/TRBV6-3
length: 16
D: NA
size: NA

DNA: TGTGCCAGCAGCCCGCGACCAGCTAGCGCCCAAGCCTACGAGCAGTACTTC
CDR3: CASSPRPASAQAYEQYF
J: TRBJ2-7
V: TRBV7-2
length: 17
D: NA
size: NA

DNA: TGTGCCAGCAGTGGTACAGGGGTTAACTATGGCTACACCTTC
CDR3: CASSGTGVNYGYTF
J: TRBJ1-2
V: TRBV28
length: 14
D: TRBD1
size: NA

DNA: TGTGCCAGCAGCCTTAGCGGAGGGAACACCGGGGAGCTGTTTTTT
CDR3: CASSLSGGNTGELFF
J: TRBJ2-2
V: TRBV7-2
length: 15
D: NA
size: NA

DNA: TGTGCCAGCACCCCCATTGGGGGTTCCTACGAGCAGTACTTC
CDR3: CASTPIGGSYEQYF
J: TRBJ2-7
V: TRBV6-2/TRBV6-3
length: 14
D: NA
size: hyperexpanded

DNA: TGTGCCAGCAGCGCCTCCCCGGGGCGAAGGCAAGAGACCCAGTACTTC
CDR3: CASSASPGRRQETQYF
J: TRBJ2-5
V: TRBV7-2
length: 16
D: NA
size: NA

DNA: TGTGCCAGCAGCTTAGGGAAGAGACGCCCACTGTTTTTT
CDR3: CASSLGKRRPLFF
J: TRBJ2-2
V: TRBV7-2
length: 13
D: NA
size: NA

DNA: TGTGCCAGCAGCCCGGGCGGGACTAACTACGAGCAGTACTTC
CDR3: CASSPGGTNYEQYF
J: TRBJ2-7
V: TRBV2
length: 14
D: TRBD2
size: NA

DNA: TGTGCCAGCAGTGAAGGACAGGTGGGCAACGGGGAGCTGTTTTTT
CDR3: CASSEGQVGNGELFF
J: TRBJ2-2
V: TRBV25-1
length: 15
D: TRBD1
size: NA

DNA: TGTGCCAGCAGTTCGGGACAGTCGTATAATTCACCCCTCCACTTT
CDR3: CASSSGQSYNSPLHF
J: TRBJ1-6
V: TRBV28
length: 15
D: TRBD1
size: NA

DNA: TGTGCCAGCAGCCCAGGGGAGGTACCGGGAAACACCATATATTTT
CDR3: CASSPGEVPGNTIYF
J: TRBJ1-3
V: TRBV7-9
length: 15
D: NA
size: NA

DNA: TGTGCCATCAGTGTGAGGCGGGATGCTTCTGGGGCCAACGTCCTGACTTTC
CDR3: CAISVRRDASGANVLTF
J: TRBJ2-6
V: TRBV10-3
length: 17
D: NA
size: NA

DNA: TGTGCCAGCAGCAACCAGAACACTGAAGCTTTCTTT
CDR3: CASSNQNTEAFF
J: TRBJ1-1
V: TRBV7-9
length: 12
D: NA
size: once

DNA: TGTGCCAGTAGTATCGAAAGGGGGCCTAGCAATCAGCCCCAGCATTTT
CDR3: CASSIERGPSNQPQHF
J: TRBJ1-5
V: TRBV19
length: 16
D: TRBD1
size: few

DNA: TGTGCCAGCAGCCAAGATATCGGGTTCTCCGGGGAGACCCAGTACTTC
CDR3: CASSQDIGFSGETQYF
J: TRBJ2-5
V: TRBV14
length: 16
D: NA
size: NA

DNA: TGTGCCAGCAGTTCTCCGGGGAGCTCCTACAATGAGCAGTTCTTC
CDR3: CASSSPGSSYNEQFF
J: TRBJ2-1
V: TRBV6-5
length: 15
D: NA
size: NA

DNA: TGTGCCAGTACGGGGTCTGAGAACTATGGCTACACCTTC
CDR3: CASTGSENYGYTF
J: TRBJ1-2
V: TRBV19
length: 13
D: NA
size: NA

DNA: TGTGCCAGCAGTCAACGGACAGGTTACGGGTCCTATAATTCACCCCTCCACTTT
CDR3: CASSQRTGYGSYNSPLHF
J: TRBJ1-6
V: TRBV27
length: 18
D: TRBD1
size: NA

DNA: TGTGCCAGCAGAACGGGACAGGGGGAAGGCTATGGCTACACCTTC
CDR3: CASRTGQGEGYGYTF
J: TRBJ1-2
V: TRBV6-1
length: 15
D: TRBD1
size: NA

DNA: TGTGCCAGCTCACGGACAGGTACTAGCACAGATACGCAGTATTTT
CDR3: CASSRTGTSTDTQYF
J: TRBJ2-3
V: TRBV18
length: 15
D: TRBD1
size: NA

DNA: TGCGCCAGCAGCCAAGATTACAGGGGGGTTGGAAACACCATATATTTT
CDR3: CASSQDYRGVGNTIYF
J: TRBJ1-3
V: TRBV4-3
length: 16
D: TRBD1
size: NA

DNA: TGTGCCAGCCAGGGGAGTGACAGGGTGAACACCGGGGAGCTGTTTTTT
CDR3: CASQGSDRVNTGELFF
J: TRBJ2-2
V: TRBV2
length: 16
D: TRBD1
size: NA

DNA: TGTGCCAGCAGCTTACTAGCCCGAGAGTATGGCTACACCTTC
CDR3: CASSLLAREYGYTF
J: TRBJ1-2
V: TRBV7-9
length: 14
D: NA
size: once

DNA: TGTGCCAGCAGCCAAGAAAGGGCAGGGGCGGGGGAGACCCAGTACTTC
CDR3: CASSQERAGAGETQYF
J: TRBJ2-5
V: TRBV14
length: 16
D: NA
size: NA

DNA: TGCGCCAGTACCCATGGAGGGAGCTCCTACGAGCAGTACTTC
CDR3: CASTHGGSSYEQYF
J: TRBJ2-7
V: TRBV10-2
length: 14
D: NA
size: NA

DNA: TGTGCCAGCCGTTCGTCGGCCCAAAACACAGATACGCAGTATTTT
CDR3: CASRSSAQNTDTQYF
J: TRBJ2-3
V: TRBV7-9
length: 15
D: NA
size: NA

DNA: TGTGCCAGCAGCCCGAAGGGTAGCGGTAACACCGGGGAGCTGTTTTTT
CDR3: CASSPKGSGNTGELFF
J: TRBJ2-2
V: TRBV7-3
length: 16
D: NA
size: NA

DNA: TGTGCCAGCAGTCTCTCAGGGCAGCCCCAGCATTTT
CDR3: CASSLSGQPQHF
J: TRBJ1-5
V: TRBV28
length: 12
D: NA
size: NA

DNA: TGTGCCAGCTCACCACCTGGGGACCGGGAAGGCTACACCTTC
CDR3: CASSPPGDREGYTF
J: TRBJ1-2
V: TRBV18
length: 14
D: NA
size: NA

DNA: TGTGCCAGCGGGACCCCGGGAGAGACCCAGTACTTC
CDR3: CASGTPGETQYF
J: TRBJ2-5
V: TRBV7-8
length: 12
D: NA
size: once